Below, 20 T cell receptor beta chains from the same sample are listed, as sequenced in a study of blood T cell repertoires in COVID-19. Clones were read by immunoSEQ multiplex PCR, and TCRdb kept only the in-frame ones, dropping some. The sample consists of about 20,000 clones, 75% to 85% of them appearing once. Sequenced input: peripheral blood. The receptor set was obtained from a man older than 75 with acute or convalescent COVID-19.

In DNA form, the CDR3 reads TGCAGCGTCGGTATTCTAGGAGGCTACCCCCTCTACGAGCAGTACTTC. It translates to CSVGILGGYPLYEQYF. The chain is built from TRBV29-1 and TRBJ2-7; a possible D gene is TRBD2 (5 bases). CDR1 is SQVTM, CDR2 ANQGSEA, per germline. CDR3 length equals 16 residues. V lost 6 bases to trimming and J lost 3 bases, with 24 bases between them.

This chain links TRBV5-1 with TRBJ2-3, with 7 bases lining up with TRBD1. CDR3 length: 14 amino acids. The germline V gene has CDR1 SGHRS and CDR2 YFSETQ. Trimming took 4 bases from V and 1 from J; bases not matched to a gene: 3. The DNA of the CDR3 is TGCGCCAGCAGCGTGGGACAGCGCACAGATACGCAGTATTTT. The encoded protein is CASSVGQRTDTQYF.

This CDR3 reads CASSVGKGGSNQPQHF. DNA for the CDR3: TGTGCCAGCAGCGTAGGTAAAGGCGGGAGCAATCAGCCCCAGCATTTT. The chain employs TRBV9 and TRBJ1-5; D remains unclear. In germline, CDR1 is SGDLS, CDR2 YYNGEE. The CDR3 runs 16 residues. V lost 0 bases and J 1 base, leaving 11 bases between the germline ends.

This rearrangement joins TRBV6-2 or TRBV6-3 to TRBJ2-1, with 16 bases aligning to TRBD2. The CDR3 totals 17 residues. The V segment lost 4 bases and the J segment 2 bases; nucleotides outside the gene matches: 2. CDR1 and CDR2 from the germline V gene are MNHEY and SVGEGT. The CDR3 nucleotides read TGTGCCAGCAGTTTGGGACTAGCGGGAGGGCCCTACAATGAGCAGTTCTTC. Residues: CASSLGLAGGPYNEQFF.

This clone was recorded only once. This chain uses TRBV5-5 with TRBJ1-2, with TRBD1 matching 7 bases. The germline gives CDR1 SGHKS, CDR2 YYEKEE (reference sequence). This CDR3 comprises 15 residues. J lost 0 bases, V lost 4 bases, and 6 bases had no gene match. The CDR3 DNA is TGTGCCAGCAGCGTCGGGACAGACCCTAACTATGGCTACACCTTC. It specifies CASSVGTDPNYGYTF.

This chain joins TRBV6-1 and TRBJ1-2; perhaps TRBD1 as D (5 bases). This CDR3 comprises 14 residues. CDR1 is MNHNS and CDR2 is SASEGT in the germline V gene. The germline V and J ends were trimmed by 5 bases and 1 base, with 11 bases remaining between them. This chain's CDR3 is CASSSQGFNYGYTF. The CDR3 DNA reads as TGTGCCAGCAGTTCGCAGGGATTTAACTATGGCTACACCTTC.

The rearrangement joins TRBV7-8 to TRBJ2-3; D gene unclear. Trimming removed 5 bases at V and 8 bases at J, with 23 bases between. Germline V gene lookup returns CDR1 SGHVS and CDR2 FQNEAQ. There are 16 residues in the CDR3. CDR3 sequence (DNA): TGTGCCAGCAGCCACCCGAGTTGGAGCTCGAAGAGTACGCAGTATTTT. Amino acids: CASSHPSWSSKSTQYF.

This clone was recorded a few times. The rearrangement links TRBV9 to TRBJ2-7; 7 bases align to TRBD2. The germline V gene encodes CDR1 SGDLS and CDR2 YYNGEE. The CDR3 is 16 amino acids. With 1 base clipped from V and 2 bases from J, the junction kept 9 bases outside the gene matches. The CDR3 DNA sequence: TGTGCCAGCAGCGTAAAAAGCGGGGTCACGACCTACGAGCAGTACGTC. Amino acid sequence: CASSVKSGVTTYEQYV.

A single count supports this clone. V is TRBV9 and J is TRBJ1-5; a weak D match, TRBD1 (5 bases). The germline gives CDR1 SGDLS, CDR2 YYNGEE. Trimming cost V 0 bases and J 4 bases, with 5 bases left between them. There are 13 residues in the CDR3. The DNA for the CDR3 is TGTGCCAGCAGCGTAGACAGGAATCAGCCCCAGCATTTT. Its protein is CASSVDRNQPQHF.

The chain carries TRBV28 and TRBJ2-1; D gene unclear. Trimming shortened V by 3 bases and J by 6 bases, and 3 bases separated the two germline ends. The CDR3 runs to 11 residues. CDR1 MDHEN and CDR2 SYDVKM come from the germline V gene. The CDR3 DNA is TGTGCCAGCAGTTTCTCCAATGAGCAGTTCTTC. Translation gives CASSFSNEQFF. Full variable domain (outside the CDR3, taken from reference TRBV28 and TRBJ2-1): DVKVTQSSRYLVKRTGEKVFLECVQDMDHENMFWYRQDPGLGLRLIYFSYDVKMKEKGDIPEGYSVSREKKERFSLILESASTNQTSMYLCASSFSNEQFFGPGTRLTVL.

The J gene is TRBJ2-3, the V gene TRBV3-1 (or the pseudogene TRBV3-2); 9 nucleotides agree with TRBD2. With V trimmed by 3 bases and J by 4 bases, 5 bases remained unmatched. CDR1 and CDR2 from the germline V gene are LGHDT and YNNKEL (reference sequence). The CDR3 runs to 15 residues. This CDR3 reads CASSHASGIPDTQYF. In DNA form, the CDR3 reads TGTGCCAGCAGCCACGCTAGCGGGATCCCAGATACGCAGTATTTT.

This rearrangement joins TRBV5-6 to TRBJ2-3, with 10 bases identical to TRBD1. The length of the CDR3 is 16 residues. Germline CDR1 is SGHDT and CDR2 is YYEEEE. V was clipped by 0 bases and J by 2 bases; unmatched bases: 3. The CDR3 reads CASSLETGGFTDTQYF. DNA of the CDR3: TGTGCCAGCAGCTTGGAGACAGGGGGCTTCACAGATACGCAGTATTTT. Combining the CDR3 with reference TRBV5-6 and TRBJ2-3 gives the whole variable domain DAGVTQSPTHLIKTRGQQVTLRCSPKSGHDTVSWYQQALGQGPQFIFQYYEEEERQRGNFPDRFSGHQFPNYSSELNVNALLLGDSALYLCASSLETGGFTDTQYFGPGTRLTVL.

The chain couples TRBV2 to TRBJ2-7, with TRBD1 as a possible D gene (6 bases). Trimming removed 8 bases from V and 3 bases from J, with 11 bases in between. CDR1 SNHLY and CDR2 FYNNEI come from the germline V gene. There are 12 residues in the CDR3. The CDR3 DNA reads TGTGCCAGCGCGGACAGACTCTACGAGCAGTACTTC. Its protein is CASADRLYEQYF.

The chain employs TRBV7-3 and TRBJ2-5; TRBD2 matches at 13 bases. The CDR3 runs 16 residues. J lost 5 bases, V lost 5 bases, and 8 bases had no gene match. Germline values: CDR1 SGHTA, CDR2 FQGTGA. CDR3 in amino acids: CASSRVGLAGAETQYF. CDR3 DNA sequence: TGTGCCAGCAGCCGAGTCGGACTAGCGGGAGCCGAGACCCAGTACTTC.

The chain joins TRBV18 to TRBJ2-6; maybe TRBD1 (6 bases). The CDR3 totals 17 residues. Deletions cut 3 bases from V and 1 base from J, with 13 bases between. Germline V gene lookup returns CDR1 KGHSH and CDR2 LQKENI. The CDR3 DNA reads TGTGCCAGCTCACCCTCGACAGGCATTTCTGGGGCCAACGTCCTGACTTTC. Translation gives CASSPSTGISGANVLTF.

CDR3 sequence reads: CATISRPNTGELFF. CDR3 nucleotide sequence: TGTGCCACCATAAGCCGCCCGAACACCGGGGAGCTGTTTTTT. The rearrangement joins TRBV28 to TRBJ2-2; no clear D gene. The CDR3 totals 14 residues. V was pared by 10 bases and J by 0 bases, with 12 bases between. Germline V gene sequence: CDR1 MDHEN, CDR2 SYDVKM.

This clone was picked up one time. The chain combines TRBV27 with TRBJ2-1; 13 bases fit TRBD2. The CDR3 length is 16 residues. With 7 bases clipped from V and 13 bases from J, the junction kept 16 bases outside the gene matches. Germline loops: CDR1 MNHEY, CDR2 SMNVEV (reference sequence). The CDR3 bases are TGTGCCAGCACCCCCCCCGGGGGAATGGGACTAGCGGGACAGTTCTTC. It yields the protein CASTPPGGMGLAGQFF.

The table lists this clone with a few counts. V gene TRBV19 combines with J gene TRBJ1-5, with 9 bases aligning to TRBD1. The CDR3 loop spans 16 amino acids. Germline V gene lookup returns CDR1 LNHDA and CDR2 SQIVND (reference sequence). Trimming cost V 5 bases and J 3 bases; bases outside gene matches: 8. CDR3 region: CASSYLTGGYNQPQHF. The CDR3 nucleotides read TGTGCCAGTAGTTACCTGACAGGGGGATACAATCAGCCCCAGCATTTT.

The J gene is TRBJ1-1, the V gene TRBV19; maybe TRBD1 (5 bases). Germline-derived CDR1 and CDR2 are LNHDA and SQIVND (reference sequence). CDR3 length: 15 amino acids. Trimming took 5 bases from V and 1 from J, leaving 14 bases between them. CDR3 in DNA: TGTGCCAGTAGTGCCTCCAGGGCCGGGAACACTGAAGCTTTCTTT. Amino acid sequence: CASSASRAGNTEAFF.

The chain couples TRBV5-1 to TRBJ1-6, with TRBD1 matching 8 bases. Losses at the gene ends were 0 bases for V and 10 bases for J; bases not matched to a gene: 6. The germline gives CDR1 SGHRS, CDR2 YFSETQ. The CDR3 length is 15 residues. Here the CDR3 reads CASSLGDRTNSPLHF. CDR3 coding DNA: TGCGCCAGCAGCTTGGGGGACAGGACCAACTCACCCCTCCACTTT.